This TCR beta chain was documented in a study of shared clonotypes between healthy human individuals. Across the whole study: The cohort comprised a couple of women and a few men. Their ages spanned 18 to 49 years.

The germline V gene has CDR1 MNHNY and CDR2 SVGAGI (reference sequence). The CDR3 sequence is 14 residues long. V lost 2 bases to trimming and J lost 9 bases, with 14 bases between them. Clones were sequenced by immunoSEQ multiplex PCR, and TCRdb holds only the in-frame ones, with some missing. Here the sample spans hundreds of thousands of clones, approximately 80% being singletons. All the donors were Caucasian adults who lived in Nashville, Tennessee. The sequencing input was PBMCs. The J gene is TRBJ1-3, the V gene TRBV6-6; D is unresolved. The TCR comes from a woman aged 35 to 49 in good health. Some clones in this sample may be carry-over from other donors' samples. The CDR3 DNA reads TGTGCCAGCAGTTACCCCGACCCTTTTGGCACCATATATTTT. Translated, it gives CASSYPDPFGTIYF.